The present entry profiles one T cell receptor beta chain with its context. Its target antigen remains unknown. The sample holds no much larger clone one base away, and base qualities are not on file. Trimmed from V: 1 base; trimmed from J: 2 bases; junction bases lacking a gene match: 7. CDR1 and CDR2 (MGHRA, YSYEKL) derive from the germline V gene. The CDR3, from cysteine to phenylalanine, totals 17 residues. Only the CDR3 region is kept as DNA, spanning 51 bases read in frame from base 1. Library creation used the immunoSEQ multiplex PCR assay. TCRdb stores this immuneACCESS table with in-frame sequences only. Part of the clones is absent; in the studies checked, under half of the shortfall reflects unresolved V genes, and no reason is known for the rest. The sample profile shows roughly 80,000 clones; about 97% of them were found once. About 0.2% of the sample is taken by the ten largest. The data are from a study of technical replicates of blood from several donors (dated by TCRdb to the late 2010s).

The rearranged chain carries TRBV4-1 and TRBJ2-3, and TRBD1 aligns with 9 junction nucleotides. This receptor was taken from a human donor in good health. Specimen: T cells isolated from PBMCs. The CDR3 reads CASSQVGTGPPTDTQYF. DNA sequence: TGCGCCAGCAGCCAAGTGGGGACAGGGCCCCCCACAGATACGCAGTATTTT.